Given below is one T cell receptor (beta chain) in context. The same CDR3 arises from other DNA sequences in this sample as well. These data belong to a study of blood T cell repertoires in COVID-19. Turning to the study itself: The analysed material was cDNA or gDNA that came from T cells, B-cell-depleted T cells, or PBMCs.

Sequenced by immunoSEQ multiplex PCR; TCRdb stores in-frame clones only, minus some. The top ten hold approximately 3.7% of the sample, which has about 160,000 clones, 76% seen once. The TCR sequence derives from a woman of 80 years or more with acute or convalescent COVID-19. Specimen: peripheral blood.

CDR3 region: CASSQARNYGYTF. DNA for the CDR3: TGTGCCAGCAGCCAAGCCCGGAACTATGGCTACACCTTC. The chain couples TRBV3-1 (or the pseudogene TRBV3-2) to TRBJ1-2, with no clear D. Germline CDR1 is LGHDT and CDR2 is YNNKEL (reference sequence). This CDR3 has 13 amino acids. The V end was cut by 1 base, the J end by 2 bases, with 5 bases between.